These 32 T cell receptor beta chains share one sample of origin, sequenced in a study of T cell responses to AZD1222 COVID-19 vaccine. Sequencing used immunoSEQ multiplex PCR; TCRdb keeps in-frame clones, though not all of them. The table lists approximately 65,000 clones, around 75% of them singletons. The sample in question was peripheral blood, obtained on day 0 of AZD1222 vaccination. These receptors were obtained from an adult in good health.

This rearrangement joins TRBV7-2 to TRBJ2-5, with 8 bases identical to TRBD2. Germline lookup yields CDR1 SGHTA and CDR2 FQGNSA. Germline trimming cut 5 bases from V and 5 bases from J; bases unmatched to any gene: 10. CDR3 length: 15 amino acids. CDR3: CASSPRGSGVETQYF. The CDR3, as DNA: TGTGCCAGCAGCCCCCGGGGTAGCGGGGTGGAGACCCAGTACTTC.

The chain couples TRBV18 to TRBJ2-3, with 8 bases matching TRBD1. The V gene end was trimmed by 5 bases and the J gene end by 3 bases; junction bases not matched to a gene: 4. Germline CDR1 reads KGHSH; CDR2 reads LQKENI. The CDR3 has 14 amino acids. CDR3 sequence (DNA): TGTGCCAGCTCAAAGGGACAGGAAACAGATACGCAGTATTTT. It codes for CASSKGQETDTQYF.

This chain links TRBV4-3 with TRBJ1-3; the D is unclear. The CDR3 spans 18 residues. V lost 0 bases to trimming and J lost 0 bases, with 15 bases between them. Germline CDR1 is LGHNA and CDR2 is YSLEER. In DNA, the CDR3 is TGCGCCAGCAGCCAAGACCCACCCAGGTCCTCCTCTGGAAACACCATATATTTT. Amino acids: CASSQDPPRSSSGNTIYF.

This rearrangement joins TRBV19 to TRBJ1-4, with a weak D call TRBD1 (5 bases). CDR1 and CDR2 from the germline V gene are LNHDA and SQIVND (reference sequence). CDR3 size: 13 residues. Trimming removed 5 bases from V and 15 bases from J, with 19 bases in between. For the CDR3, the DNA is TGTGCCAGTAGTTCCCGGGACTTAAGGAATTTGTTTTTT. Its protein is CASSSRDLRNLFF.

The chain joins TRBV27 to TRBJ2-1; D possibly corresponds to TRBD1 (6 bases). Trimming pared 3 bases from V and 12 bases from J, leaving 21 bases between. CDR1 is MNHEY, CDR2 SMNVEV, per germline (reference sequence). This CDR3 spans 15 amino acids. CDR3 nucleotide sequence: TGTGCCAGCAGTTTCTCCCCAGGGGCAGGTAAAAGGCAGTTCTTC. This sequence encodes CASSFSPGAGKRQFF.

The chain has TRBV27 and TRBJ1-4; D uncertain. The ends were cut back, 5 bases at V and 5 bases at J, with 9 bases in the middle. The CDR3 has 13 residues. Germline loops: CDR1 MNHEY, CDR2 SMNVEV (reference sequence). For the CDR3, the DNA is TGTGCCAGCAGTCCCCAGCTCAATGAAAAACTGTTTTTT. This codes for CASSPQLNEKLFF.

The chain employs TRBV5-5 and TRBJ2-7, with D hard to call. Trimming took 0 bases from V and 2 from J, leaving 6 bases between them. The CDR3 has 13 residues. CDR1 and CDR2 (germline): SGHKS, YYEKEE (reference sequence). The chain's CDR3 is CASSLAGTYEQYF. In DNA form, the CDR3 reads TGTGCCAGCAGCTTGGCCGGAACCTACGAGCAGTACTTC.

The J gene is TRBJ2-5, the V gene TRBV11-2, with D possibly called TRBD1 or TRBD2 (5 bases each). V lost 6 bases, J lost 4 bases, and 18 bases lay in between. Looked up from germline, CDR1 is SGHAT and CDR2 is FQNNGV. The CDR3 runs to 15 residues. DNA of the CDR3: TGTGCCAGCAGTCAAAAGGTCGGGGCGGGAGAGACCCAGTACTTC. Protein sequence: CASSQKVGAGETQYF.

The chain combines TRBV4-1 with TRBJ2-7, with 7 bases lining up with TRBD2. Germline values: CDR1 MGHRA, CDR2 YSYEKL. The J segment lost 7 bases and the V segment lost 4 bases, leaving 10 bases of the junction unmatched. The CDR3 covers 14 residues. The CDR3: CASSRGTTPGEQYF. The CDR3 DNA is TGCGCCAGCAGCCGGGGGACTACCCCTGGGGAGCAGTACTTC.

V usage is TRBV6-5 and J usage is TRBJ2-7; D may match TRBD1 or TRBD2 (5 bases each). The CDR3 is 13 amino acids. Trimming cost V 8 bases and J 4 bases, with 15 bases left between them. Germline CDR1 is MNHEY and CDR2 is SVGAGI. CDR3 amino acids: CASRSGTGYEQYF. The CDR3 DNA reads TGTGCCAGCCGATCCGGGACGGGGTACGAGCAGTACTTC.

The genes are TRBV18 and TRBJ2-7; unclear D gene. CDR1 and CDR2 from the germline V gene are KGHSH and LQKENI. V gave up 2 bases and J gave up 3 bases, with 11 bases separating them. There are 14 residues in the CDR3. The CDR3 coding sequence is TGTGCCAGCTCACCAGGCAGACATCTCTACGAGCAGTACTTC. This translates into CASSPGRHLYEQYF.

This clone was picked up one time. The J gene is TRBJ1-5, the V gene TRBV2; no clear D. This CDR3 is built from 15 residues. V was pared by 6 bases and J by 5 bases, with 17 bases between. Germline V CDR1 and CDR2: SNHLY, FYNNEI. The CDR3 protein is CASRHDTPLYQPQHF. In nucleotides, the CDR3 is TGTGCCAGCAGACACGACACCCCCTTATATCAGCCCCAGCATTTT.

The genes are TRBV21-1 and TRBJ2-1; TRBD1 is the table's D call, not checked against the DNA. TRBV21-1 represents a pseudogene. CDR3 length: 16 amino acids. CDR3 residues: CASSKAWTGVRDEQFF. CDR3 DNA sequence: TGTGCCAGCAGCAAAGCTTGGACAGGGGTTAGAGATGAGCAGTTCTTC.

This clone was detected only a few times. The chain combines TRBV27 with TRBJ2-5; the D gene is possibly TRBD1 (6 bases). Trimming removed 3 bases from V and 7 bases from J, with 15 bases in between. The CDR3 contains 14 residues. Germline-derived CDR1 and CDR2 are MNHEY and SMNVEV (reference sequence). The CDR3 sequence is CASSLAAGAGTQYF. CDR3 in DNA: TGTGCCAGCAGTTTGGCGGCAGGGGCCGGGACCCAGTACTTC.

This chain joins TRBV10-1 and TRBJ2-7; tentative D call: TRBD1 (6 bases). V lost 4 bases and J lost 6, with 13 bases in between. The CDR3 spans 13 residues. CDR1 and CDR2 from the germline V gene are WNHNN and SYGVQD (reference sequence). CDR3 nucleotides: TGCGCCAGCAGTGGAGATCTCAGGGGCGAGCAGTACTTC. Translation gives CASSGDLRGEQYF.

The chain couples TRBV18 to TRBJ1-1, with D unresolved. Germline assignment: CDR1 KGHSH and CDR2 LQKENI. Trimming pared 2 bases from V and 2 bases from J, leaving 9 bases between. This CDR3 has 14 amino acids. The CDR3 sequence is CASSPGNFNTEAFF. The CDR3 DNA follows: TGTGCCAGCTCACCAGGGAACTTTAACACTGAAGCTTTCTTT.

In its sample, this clone was seen a few times. The chain is built from TRBV18 and TRBJ1-5, with D maybe TRBD1 (5 bases). This CDR3 is built from 15 residues. The germline V and J ends were trimmed by 3 bases and 4 bases, with 13 bases remaining between them. Looked up from germline, CDR1 is KGHSH and CDR2 is LQKENI. The CDR3 here is CASSPPMGGNQPQHF. CDR3 in DNA: TGTGCCAGCTCACCCCCTATGGGGGGAAATCAGCCCCAGCATTTT.

The gene calls are TRBV4-3 and TRBJ2-5; 10 bases align to TRBD2. After removal of 0 bases from V and 5 bases from J, the junction contained 6 bases not matched to a gene. In germline, CDR1 is LGHNA, CDR2 YSLEER. The CDR3 spans 16 residues. This CDR3 is CASSQDRAGGHETQYF. The CDR3, as DNA: TGCGCCAGCAGCCAAGATCGAGCGGGGGGGCATGAGACCCAGTACTTC.

This clone has more than one count but fewer than ten. The chain combines TRBV3-1 (or the pseudogene TRBV3-2) with TRBJ2-1; 7 bases are shared with TRBD1. Per germline, CDR1 LGHDT and CDR2 YNNKEL (reference sequence). There are 17 residues in the CDR3. Trimming cost V 2 bases and J 3 bases; bases outside gene matches: 10. In DNA, the CDR3 is TGTGCCAGCAGCCAAAGCCCCCGGGACAGCAGCTACAATGAGCAGTTCTTC. Encoded protein: CASSQSPRDSSYNEQFF.

The chain is built from TRBV14 and TRBJ1-3; TRBD1 matches 7 bases. This CDR3 is built from 14 residues. Per the germline V gene, CDR1 is SGHDN and CDR2 is FVKESK. The J segment lost 6 bases and the V segment lost 1 base, leaving 3 bases of the junction unmatched. The CDR3 spells CASSQVGGANTIYF. The CDR3 DNA reads TGTGCCAGCAGCCAAGTAGGGGGCGCAAACACCATATATTTT.

This chain joins TRBV18 and TRBJ1-4, with D tentatively TRBD1 (5 bases). V was pared by 5 bases and J by 5 bases, with 9 bases between. CDR1 and CDR2 (germline): KGHSH, LQKENI. The CDR3 is 13 amino acids. CDR3 protein: CASSRGRNEKLFF. The CDR3 DNA sequence: TGTGCCAGCTCAAGGGGACGGAATGAAAAACTGTTTTTT.

The chain couples TRBV27 to TRBJ1-1; D unresolved. The CDR3 is 13 amino acids. Trimming took off 2 bases at V and 1 base at J, with 5 bases between the two ends. Germline lookup yields CDR1 MNHEY and CDR2 SMNVEV (reference sequence). This CDR3 is CASSLRRNTEAFF. In nucleotides, the CDR3 is TGTGCCAGCAGTTTAAGAAGGAACACTGAAGCTTTCTTT.

The chain carries TRBV10-1 and TRBJ2-2; 9 bases line up with TRBD1. The germline V gene has CDR1 WNHNN and CDR2 SYGVQD (reference sequence). Trimming at V came to 5 bases and at J to 4 bases, leaving 5 bases not matched to a gene. CDR3 length: 15 amino acids. CDR3 sequence reads: CASSPGQGRTGELFF. In DNA form, the CDR3 reads TGCGCCAGCAGTCCGGGACAGGGTCGCACCGGGGAGCTGTTTTTT.

The CDR3 DNA follows: TGCAGTGCTAGTCCCGGGACAGGCCAGCATTCTTTCTTT. It encodes CSASPGTGQHSFF. The chain recombines TRBV20-1 with TRBJ1-1; 8 bases agree with TRBD1. J lost 12 bases, V lost 3 bases, and 12 bases had no gene match. CDR3 length equals 13 residues. CDR1 DFQATT and CDR2 SNEGSKA come from the germline V gene (reference sequence).

V and J are TRBV30 and TRBJ2-6; D uncertain. This CDR3 is 14 amino acids long. Germline V lookup: CDR1 GTSNPN, CDR2 SVGIG (reference sequence). Trimming pared 4 bases from V and 0 bases from J, leaving 7 bases between. This CDR3 is CAWTPPSGANVLTF. The CDR3 DNA sequence: TGTGCCTGGACCCCGCCCTCTGGGGCCAACGTCCTGACTTTC.

The chain employs TRBV5-6 and TRBJ1-3, with 11 bases matching TRBD1. The CDR3 loop spans 15 amino acids. The germline CDR1 and CDR2 sequences are SGHDT and YYEEEE. J lost 7 bases, V lost 4 bases, and 7 bases had no gene match. The CDR3 loop reads CASSPGQGAGNTIYF. CDR3 in DNA: TGTGCCAGCAGCCCCGGACAGGGGGCAGGGAACACCATATATTTT.

This clone showed up just once. The V gene is TRBV7-9, the J gene TRBJ2-5; weak D call: TRBD2 (6 bases). Per germline, CDR1 SEHNR and CDR2 FQNEAQ (reference sequence). CDR3 length equals 12 residues. The V and J ends lost 5 bases and 7 bases respectively, with 11 bases between them. The CDR3 bases are TGTGCCAGCAGCCAGGAGGGGAGGACCCAGTACTTC. Residues: CASSQEGRTQYF.

The gene calls are TRBV4-1 and TRBJ2-1; 16 nucleotides agree with TRBD2. Germline V gives CDR1 MGHRA, CDR2 YSYEKL. The V and J ends lost 0 bases and 10 bases, in that order; junction bases with no gene match: 6. The CDR3 covers 17 residues. The CDR3 DNA reads TGCGCCAGCAGCCAAGATACGGGACTAGCGGGGGGGCGAGAGCAGTTCTTC. Amino acid sequence: CASSQDTGLAGGREQFF.

In its sample, this clone was seen once. The rearrangement uses TRBV4-1 and TRBJ2-7; 8 bases map to TRBD1. The V segment lost 1 base and the J segment 4 bases; nucleotides outside the gene matches: 9. CDR3 length: 16 residues. The germline CDR1 and CDR2 sequences are MGHRA and YSYEKL. The CDR3 here is CASSQGLGQGGYEQYF. Here the CDR3 DNA reads TGCGCCAGCAGCCAAGGGTTAGGACAGGGCGGGTACGAGCAGTACTTC.

Comment on this clone: Other DNA sequences of this sample code for an identical CDR3. This sequence joins TRBV7-8 and TRBJ1-6; D ambiguous. The V and J ends lost 5 bases and 7 bases respectively, with 9 bases between them. Germline V lookup: CDR1 SGHVS, CDR2 FQNEAQ. The CDR3 sequence is 13 residues long. Here the CDR3 reads CASSPGGNSPLHF. CDR3 nucleotides: TGTGCCAGCAGCCCCGGTGGAAATTCACCCCTCCACTTT.

This rearrangement joins TRBV6-4 to TRBJ2-2; 9 bases are shared with TRBD2. From germline, CDR1 is MRHNA and CDR2 SNTAGT. The CDR3 runs 15 residues. The ends lost 5 bases at V and 5 bases at J; junction bases unmatched: 6. CDR3 sequence: CASSPLAGKTGELFF. CDR3 bases: TGTGCCAGCAGTCCTCTAGCGGGAAAGACCGGGGAGCTGTTTTTT.

This chain connects TRBV2 to TRBJ1-1, with D perhaps matching TRBD1 (6 bases). Germline V gives CDR1 SNHLY, CDR2 FYNNEI. The CDR3 extends over 15 amino acids. Trimming cost V 2 bases and J 5 bases, with 15 bases left between them. The CDR3 is CASSELGGQGTEAFF. The CDR3 DNA reads as TGTGCCAGCAGTGAATTAGGGGGGCAGGGTACTGAAGCTTTCTTT.